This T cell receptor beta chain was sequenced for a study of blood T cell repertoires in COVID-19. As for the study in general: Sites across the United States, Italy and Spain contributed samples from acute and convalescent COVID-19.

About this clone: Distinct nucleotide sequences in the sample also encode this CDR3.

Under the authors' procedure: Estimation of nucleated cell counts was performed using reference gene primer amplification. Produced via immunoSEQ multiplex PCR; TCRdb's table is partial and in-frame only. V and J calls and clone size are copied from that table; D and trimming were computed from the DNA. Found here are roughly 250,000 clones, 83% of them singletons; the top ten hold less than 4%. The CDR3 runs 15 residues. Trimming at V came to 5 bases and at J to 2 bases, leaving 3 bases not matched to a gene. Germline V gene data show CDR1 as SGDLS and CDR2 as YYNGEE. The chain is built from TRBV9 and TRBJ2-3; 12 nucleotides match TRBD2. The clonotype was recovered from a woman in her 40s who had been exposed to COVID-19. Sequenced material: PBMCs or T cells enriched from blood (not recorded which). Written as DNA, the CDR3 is TGTGCCAGCAGTCCTAGCGGGGGGGCCACAGATACGCAGTATTTT. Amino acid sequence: CASSPSGGATDTQYF.